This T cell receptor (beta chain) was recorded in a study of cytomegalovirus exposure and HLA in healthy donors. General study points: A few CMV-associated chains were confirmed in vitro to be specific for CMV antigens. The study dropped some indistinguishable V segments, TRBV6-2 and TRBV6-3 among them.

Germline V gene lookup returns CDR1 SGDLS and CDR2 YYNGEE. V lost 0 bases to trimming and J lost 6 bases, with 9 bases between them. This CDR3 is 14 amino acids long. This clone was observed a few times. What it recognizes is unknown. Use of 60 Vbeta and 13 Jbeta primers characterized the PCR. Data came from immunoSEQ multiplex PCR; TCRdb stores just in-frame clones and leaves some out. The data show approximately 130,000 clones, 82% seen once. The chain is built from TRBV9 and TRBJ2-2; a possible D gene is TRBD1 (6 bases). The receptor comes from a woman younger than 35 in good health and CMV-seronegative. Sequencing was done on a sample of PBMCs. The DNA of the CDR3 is TGTGCCAGCAGCGTAGGGACAGAACCCGGGGAGCTGTTTTTT. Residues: CASSVGTEPGELFF.